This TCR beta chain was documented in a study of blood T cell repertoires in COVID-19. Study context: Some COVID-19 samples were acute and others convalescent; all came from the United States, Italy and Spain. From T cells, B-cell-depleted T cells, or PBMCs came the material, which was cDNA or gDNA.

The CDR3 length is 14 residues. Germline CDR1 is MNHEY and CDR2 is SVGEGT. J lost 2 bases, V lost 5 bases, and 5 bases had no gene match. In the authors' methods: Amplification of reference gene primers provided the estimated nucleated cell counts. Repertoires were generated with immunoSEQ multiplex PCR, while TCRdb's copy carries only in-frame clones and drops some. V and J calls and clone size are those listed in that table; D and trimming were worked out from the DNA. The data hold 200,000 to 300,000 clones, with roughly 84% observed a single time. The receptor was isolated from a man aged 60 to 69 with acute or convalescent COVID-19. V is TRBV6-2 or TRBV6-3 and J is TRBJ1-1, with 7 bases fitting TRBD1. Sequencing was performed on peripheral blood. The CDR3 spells CASSIQGSNTEAFF. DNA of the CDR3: TGTGCCAGCAGTATACAGGGGAGTAACACTGAAGCTTTCTTT.